This T cell receptor (beta chain) originates from a study of blood T cell repertoires in COVID-19. In the study overall: PBMCs, B-cell-depleted T cells, or T cells were the source of the cDNA or gDNA that made up the material.

Profiled with immunoSEQ multiplex PCR; TCRdb holds only in-frame clones, not every one. In the table there are 290,000 or so clones, over 75% of which are singletons. Germline CDR1 is SGHRS and CDR2 is YFSETQ. Trimming cost V 5 bases and J 1 base; bases outside gene matches: 5. The CDR3 runs 15 residues. The chain uses TRBV5-1 and TRBJ2-2; 7 bases line up with TRBD1. This sequence originates from a man in his fifties with active or convalescent COVID-19. Sequenced material: peripheral blood. DNA of the CDR3: TGCGCCAGCAGACCGACAGGGCTGAACACCGGGGAGCTGTTTTTT. Its translation: CASRPTGLNTGELFF. The entire variable domain, with the rest obtained from reference TRBV5-1 and TRBJ2-2, is as follows: KAGVTQTPRYLIKTRGQQVTLSCSPISGHRSVSWYQQTPGQGLQFLFEYFSETQRNKGNFPGRFSGRQFSNSRSEMNVSTLELGDSALYLCASRPTGLNTGELFFGEGSRLTVL.